This T cell receptor beta chain came from a study of beta chain features in type 1 diabetes. Looking at the study overall: Cell yields, gender and age were similar in healthy donors and patients.

Researchers reported sorting CD4+ naive, central memory, regulatory and stem cell-like memory cells via CD45RO/CCR7/CD25/CD127/CD95/CD27. Study-wide results and limits: All four CD4+ subsets of Type 1 diabetes patients contained TCRB CDR3s that were moderately but significantly shorter.

As regards this clone: What it binds is not known.

Isolated RNA was reverse transcribed in full, so expressed TCRB transcripts were sequenced. Mean read depth for naive, central memory and regulatory T cell samples was about 3.4 million reads. Clones were sequenced by immunoSEQ multiplex PCR, and TCRdb holds only the in-frame ones, with some missing. The profile covers 160,000 or so clones, with around 10% appearing a single time and roughly 2% taken by the ten largest. There are 17 residues in the CDR3. Looked up from germline, CDR1 is MGHDK and CDR2 is SYGVNS. The ends lost 2 bases at V and 1 base at J; junction bases unmatched: 6. The material sequenced was central memory CD4+ T cells from blood. The chain recombines TRBV25-1 with TRBJ2-7, with 12 bases that match TRBD1. This sequence originates from a man between 18 and 29 years old in good health. The CDR3 spells CASSEVTGQGASYEQYF. CDR3 in DNA: TGTGCCAGCAGTGAAGTTACGGGACAGGGGGCATCCTACGAGCAGTACTTC.